This TCR beta chain stems from a study of identical twins. MiXCR was run by TCRdb on the 5' RACE reads, yielding one entry per CDR3 protein. The table includes about 890,000 distinct CDR3 sequences, 10% to 15% detected once. This clonotype was detected only a few times. Its antigen is currently unknown. Study results and caveats: Out-of-frame alpha sequences shared by twins were enriched for low generation probability.

V lost 4 bases, J lost 2 bases, and 12 bases stayed unmatched. CDR1 is DFQATT and CDR2 is SNEGSKA in the germline V gene (reference sequence). This CDR3 is 17 amino acids long. These data were likewise used in another study, on yellow fever vaccine responses in identical twins. That study adds: Reportedly, twins showed a vaccine T cell response that looked partly convergent and partly personalized.

The chain links TRBV20-1 to TRBJ2-3; 10 bases line up with TRBD2. The TCR originated in a woman between 18 and 30 years old in good health. The specimen was PBMCs. CDR3 amino acids: CSATNHPLAGDTDTQYF. The CDR3 nucleotides read TGCAGTGCTACCAACCACCCTCTAGCGGGAGACACAGATACGCAGTATTTT.